Presented here are 20 T cell receptor beta chains from one specimen sequenced in a study of PD-L1 blockade in urothelial cancer. Time point described: pretreatment peripheral blood. This table comes from immunoSEQ multiplex PCR, and its TCRdb copy is limited to in-frame clones, with some not included. In the table there are 85,000 to 90,000 clones, roughly 90% of which are singletons. The sequenced sample was PBMCs, obtained around atezolizumab (anti-PD-L1) treatment. The receptors were gathered from a woman of 80 years or more with urothelial cancer.

The chain is built from TRBV27 and TRBJ1-4; 9 nucleotides match TRBD1. The CDR3 covers 16 residues. Germline trimming cut 4 bases from V and 3 bases from J; bases unmatched to any gene: 6. Per germline, CDR1 MNHEY and CDR2 SMNVEV (reference sequence). The CDR3, as DNA: TGTGCCAGCAGTTCCGGGACAGGGATTTCTAATGAAAAACTGTTTTTT. Protein product: CASSSGTGISNEKLFF.

V usage is TRBV5-1 and J usage is TRBJ2-7; 8 positions match TRBD2. The CDR3 sequence is 13 residues long. Germline CDR1 is SGHRS and CDR2 is YFSETQ. The V and J ends lost 4 bases and 5 bases, in that order; junction bases with no gene match: 5. The CDR3, as DNA: TGCGCCAGCAGCCGGGAGGGCCTCCACGAGCAGTACTTC. Its translation: CASSREGLHEQYF.

This clone came up a few times. The chain joins TRBV19 to TRBJ1-5; TRBD1 matches at 8 bases. Germline V gene lookup returns CDR1 LNHDA and CDR2 SQIVND (reference sequence). V shed 2 bases, J shed 3 bases, and the junction held 3 bases outside the gene matches. The CDR3 is 15 residues long. The CDR3 loop is CASSISGQDNQPQHF. As DNA, the CDR3 is TGTGCCAGTAGTATATCGGGACAGGACAATCAGCCCCAGCATTTT.

The chain combines TRBV11-2 with TRBJ2-2; TRBD2 matches 14 bases. V gave up 2 bases and J gave up 6 bases; unmatched junction bases: 8. CDR1 is SGHAT and CDR2 is FQNNGV in the germline V gene. The CDR3 is 18 amino acids. CDR3 protein: CASSLLVGLAGAAGELFF. CDR3 nucleotides: TGTGCCAGCAGCTTATTAGTGGGACTAGCGGGAGCGGCCGGGGAGCTGTTTTTT.

This sequence joins TRBV9 and TRBJ2-2; D might be TRBD1 (5 bases). V gave up 9 bases and J gave up 0 bases, with 12 bases separating them. CDR3 length equals 14 residues. In germline, CDR1 is SGDLS, CDR2 YYNGEE. The CDR3 loop is CATSTGTNTGELFF. CDR3 DNA sequence: TGTGCCACCAGTACAGGCACGAACACCGGGGAGCTGTTTTTT. The full variable domain, rest sourced from reference TRBV9 and TRBJ2-2, is DSGVTQTPKHLITATGQRVTLRCSPRSGDLSVYWYQQSLDQGLQFLIQYYNGEERAKGNILERFSAQQFPDLHSELNLSSLELGDSALYFCATSTGTNTGELFFGEGSRLTVL.

The chain employs TRBV13 and TRBJ2-1, with TRBD2 matching 12 bases. CDR3 length: 15 amino acids. Germline CDR1 and CDR2: PRHDT and FYEKMQ (reference sequence). V lost 5 bases to trimming and J lost 8 bases; unmatched junction nucleotides: 7. CDR3 sequence: CASSLAGGQGDEQFF. CDR3 nucleotide sequence: TGTGCCAGCAGCCTAGCGGGAGGGCAGGGGGATGAGCAGTTCTTC.

The genes are TRBV28 and TRBJ2-1; TRBD1 matches at 7 bases. Per the germline V gene, CDR1 is MDHEN and CDR2 is SYDVKM. This CDR3 is 13 amino acids long. V trimming: 10 bases; J trimming: 4 bases; junction bases outside the gene matches: 7. CDR3 coding DNA: TGTGCCACCGGGACAGCACTATACAATGAGCAGTTCTTC. It specifies CATGTALYNEQFF.

This chain uses TRBV7-9 with TRBJ2-7; TRBD2 matches 7 bases. CDR3 size: 14 residues. Germline V gene data show CDR1 as SEHNR and CDR2 as FQNEAQ (reference sequence). V was pared by 5 bases and J by 4 bases, with 8 bases of the junction left unmatched. The CDR3 loop is CASSPRAGVYEQYF. DNA of the CDR3: TGTGCCAGCAGCCCCCGGGCGGGAGTGTACGAGCAGTACTTC.

The chain uses TRBV10-2 and TRBJ1-5, with D possibly matching TRBD1 (6 bases). This CDR3 has 14 amino acids. V lost 9 bases and J 5 bases, leaving 17 bases between the germline ends. Germline V gene lookup returns CDR1 WSHSY and CDR2 SAAADI. The CDR3 here is CASSTQGFDQPQHF. The CDR3 bases are TGCGCCAGTTCGACACAGGGATTTGATCAGCCCCAGCATTTT.

The chain joins TRBV11-2 to TRBJ2-1, with 7 nucleotides matching TRBD2. V lost 5 bases and J lost 9; bases outside the gene matches: 4. The CDR3 runs 12 residues. CDR1 and CDR2 from the germline V gene are SGHAT and FQNNGV. The CDR3: CASSRLAIEQFF. The CDR3 region has the DNA TGTGCCAGCAGCCGACTAGCCATTGAGCAGTTCTTC.

This chain links TRBV30 with TRBJ2-2; 7 bases are a match to TRBD2. Germline V CDR1 and CDR2: GTSNPN, SVGIG (reference sequence). Losses at the gene ends were 0 bases for V and 4 bases for J; bases not matched to a gene: 8. The CDR3 has 16 residues. Here the CDR3 DNA reads TGTGCCTGGAGTGTGAGACGGGAGGCTTTCACCGGGGAGCTGTTTTTT. Translation gives CAWSVRREAFTGELFF.

This sequence joins TRBV19 and TRBJ2-6, with a possible D match to TRBD1 (5 bases). The V and J ends lost 3 bases and 4 bases respectively, with 16 bases between them. In germline, CDR1 is LNHDA, CDR2 SQIVND (reference sequence). The CDR3 has 17 amino acids. CDR3 residues: CASSMGSKGSGANVLTF. The CDR3 DNA sequence: TGTGCCAGTAGTATGGGATCGAAGGGGTCAGGGGCCAACGTCCTGACTTTC.

Here the CDR3 reads CASSMELASSGELFF. CDR3 in DNA: TGCGCCAGCAGCATGGAACTAGCTTCGTCTGGGGAGCTGTTTTTT. V usage is TRBV5-1 and J usage is TRBJ2-2; D perhaps matches TRBD2 (6 bases). Germline V gene lookup returns CDR1 SGHRS and CDR2 YFSETQ. This CDR3 spans 15 amino acids. V dropped 4 bases and J dropped 8 bases, with 18 bases sitting between them.

The gene calls are TRBV4-2 and TRBJ1-2; D unclear. Germline V gene lookup returns CDR1 LGHNA and CDR2 YNFKEQ. V was pared by 1 base and J by 3 bases, with 9 bases between. This CDR3 is 14 amino acids long. DNA of the CDR3: TGTGCCAGCAGCCAAGTTTTGCTAGACTATGGCTACACCTTC. Its protein is CASSQVLLDYGYTF.

This clone was seen a few times. The CDR3 loop is CAISPQGGNQPQHF. In nucleotides, the CDR3 is TGTGCCATCAGTCCCCAGGGGGGCAATCAGCCCCAGCATTTT. This sequence joins TRBV10-3 and TRBJ1-5, with 7 bases identical to TRBD1. The CDR3 extends over 14 amino acids. The trim removed 5 bases at V and 2 bases at J, leaving 3 bases unmatched. In germline, CDR1 is ENHRY, CDR2 SYGVKD.

This chain links TRBV20-1 with TRBJ2-7; D not resolved. Germline V gene lookup returns CDR1 DFQATT and CDR2 SNEGSKA (reference sequence). The CDR3 has 10 residues. Trimming stripped 6 bases from V and 7 bases from J, with 10 bases between. The CDR3 DNA follows: TGCAGTGCCAAGTACGGGGAGCAGTACTTC. It is translated as CSAKYGEQYF.

The chain joins TRBV7-9 to TRBJ2-4; no firm D call. V was shortened by 2 bases and J by 0 bases, with 5 bases between the two germline ends. This CDR3 has 14 amino acids. The germline gives CDR1 SEHNR, CDR2 FQNEAQ (reference sequence). CDR3 protein: CASSLNGAKNIQYF. For the CDR3, the DNA is TGTGCCAGCAGCTTAAACGGAGCCAAAAACATTCAGTACTTC.

This clone occurred a few times. V usage is TRBV5-5 and J usage is TRBJ1-1, with TRBD1 matching 7 bases. Germline V gene sequence: CDR1 SGHKS, CDR2 YYEKEE (reference sequence). The CDR3 is 16 residues long. V gave up 6 bases and J gave up 2 bases; unmatched junction bases: 13. This chain's CDR3 is CASTPTGARANTEAFF. The CDR3 DNA follows: TGTGCCAGCACTCCTACAGGGGCTAGGGCAAACACTGAAGCTTTCTTT.

This chain links TRBV6-1 with TRBJ1-5; weak D call: TRBD1 (6 bases). Trimming removed 1 base from V and 6 bases from J, with 13 bases in between. From germline, CDR1 is MNHNS and CDR2 SASEGT. The CDR3 contains 15 residues. CDR3 sequence: CASSEGTVNSQPQHF. DNA for the CDR3: TGTGCCAGCAGTGAAGGGACAGTAAACTCTCAGCCCCAGCATTTT.

This rearrangement joins TRBV9 to TRBJ2-1, with 7 bases that match TRBD2. This CDR3 is 15 amino acids long. Germline CDR1 is SGDLS and CDR2 is YYNGEE. Unmatched junction bases numbered 9, after V lost 0 bases and J lost 9 bases. The CDR3: CASSVVVAGVAEQFF. Here the CDR3 DNA reads TGTGCCAGCAGCGTAGTGGTGGCGGGAGTAGCTGAGCAGTTCTTC.